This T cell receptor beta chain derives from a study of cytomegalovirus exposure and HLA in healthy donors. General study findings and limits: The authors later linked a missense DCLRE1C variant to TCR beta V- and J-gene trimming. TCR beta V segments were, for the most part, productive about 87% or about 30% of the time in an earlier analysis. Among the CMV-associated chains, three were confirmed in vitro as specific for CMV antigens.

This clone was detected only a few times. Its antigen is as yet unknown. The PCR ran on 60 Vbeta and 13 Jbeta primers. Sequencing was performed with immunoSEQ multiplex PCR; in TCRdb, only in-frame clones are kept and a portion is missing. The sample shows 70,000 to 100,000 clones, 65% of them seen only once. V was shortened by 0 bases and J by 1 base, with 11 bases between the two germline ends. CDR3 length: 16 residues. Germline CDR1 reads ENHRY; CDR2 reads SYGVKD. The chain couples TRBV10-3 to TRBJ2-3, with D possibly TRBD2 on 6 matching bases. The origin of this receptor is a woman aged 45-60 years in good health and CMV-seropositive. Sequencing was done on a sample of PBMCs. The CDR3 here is CAISESLGGGTDTQYF. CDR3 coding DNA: TGTGCCATCAGTGAGTCCTTGGGGGGTGGCACAGATACGCAGTATTTT.